A single sample is the source of the 24 T cell receptor beta chains below, sequenced in a study of blood T cell repertoires in COVID-19. Produced via immunoSEQ multiplex PCR; TCRdb's table is partial and in-frame only. Among around 380,000 clones listed, around 87% were seen once. The sample was PBMCs or T cells enriched from blood (not recorded which). These receptors originate from a man under 40 who had recovered from COVID-19.

The V and J genes are TRBV29-1 and TRBJ2-2, with D perhaps TRBD2 (5 bases). The CDR3 runs to 14 residues. The germline V gene has CDR1 SQVTM and CDR2 ANQGSEA. Trimming pared 6 bases from V and 2 bases from J, leaving 13 bases between. The CDR3 DNA follows: TGCAGCGTGAAACCGGGATTTAACACCGGGGAGCTGTTTTTT. The encoded protein is CSVKPGFNTGELFF.

This clone was counted only a few times. The V and J genes are TRBV9 and TRBJ2-1; TRBD1 agrees at 7 bases. Germline V lookup: CDR1 SGDLS, CDR2 YYNGEE. CDR3 length equals 14 residues. The trim removed 6 bases at V and 9 bases at J, leaving 12 bases unmatched. The CDR3 here is CASNRDSRGAEQFF. The CDR3 DNA sequence: TGTGCCAGCAACCGGGACAGCCGAGGGGCTGAGCAGTTCTTC.

The V gene is TRBV11-2, the J gene TRBJ1-1; D gene uncertain. The germline V gene has CDR1 SGHAT and CDR2 FQNNGV. V lost 3 bases and J 1 base, leaving 6 bases between the germline ends. The CDR3 is made up of 13 amino acids. The CDR3 DNA is TGTGCCAGCAGCTTGAGCCAGAACACTGAAGCTTTCTTT. The encoded protein is CASSLSQNTEAFF.

The gene calls are TRBV6-5 and TRBJ1-5, with TRBD1 identical over 7 bases. This CDR3 region has 14 residues. V lost 6 bases and J lost 6; bases outside the gene matches: 8. Germline V gene lookup returns CDR1 MNHEY and CDR2 SVGAGI. The CDR3 sequence is CASRDTGAAQPQHF. The CDR3 DNA reads TGTGCCAGCAGGGACACAGGGGCGGCTCAGCCCCAGCATTTT.

The V and J genes are TRBV7-9 and TRBJ2-3; the D gene is possibly TRBD1 (6 bases). The V and J ends lost 4 bases and 0 bases respectively, with 11 bases between them. The CDR3 runs 15 residues. CDR1 SEHNR and CDR2 FQNEAQ come from the germline V gene (reference sequence). CDR3 amino acids: CASSSQGGSTDTQYF. In DNA form, the CDR3 reads TGTGCCAGCAGCTCACAGGGTGGGAGCACAGATACGCAGTATTTT.

The chain employs TRBV15 and TRBJ1-4, with 9 positions matching TRBD1. The CDR3 contains 14 residues. J lost 7 bases, V lost 5 bases, and 5 bases had no gene match. Germline V CDR1 and CDR2: LNHNV, YYDKDF (reference sequence). CDR3 sequence: CATSPGQGSEKLFF. The CDR3 DNA reads TGTGCCACCAGCCCGGGACAGGGTAGTGAAAAACTGTTTTTT.

V and J are TRBV7-9 and TRBJ1-5; perhaps TRBD1 as D (6 bases). The CDR3 covers 14 residues. The V end lost 3 bases, the J end lost 9 bases, and 15 bases lay between the germline ends. Germline V gene sequence: CDR1 SEHNR, CDR2 FQNEAQ (reference sequence). The CDR3 region is CASSFGQSPSPQHF. CDR3 DNA sequence: TGTGCCAGCAGCTTCGGACAGAGCCCATCGCCCCAGCATTTT.

The chain recombines TRBV6-5 with TRBJ2-2; maybe TRBD1 (6 bases). The V end was cut by 7 bases, the J end by 3 bases, with 9 bases between. The CDR3 sequence is 13 residues long. The germline CDR1 and CDR2 sequences are MNHEY and SVGAGI. This CDR3 reads CASINRDTGELFF. For the CDR3, the DNA is TGTGCCAGCATCAACAGGGACACCGGGGAGCTGTTTTTT.

This chain uses TRBV19 with TRBJ1-4; 9 nucleotides agree with TRBD1. The CDR3 extends over 15 amino acids. Germline assignment: CDR1 LNHDA and CDR2 SQIVND (reference sequence). The ends lost 7 bases at V and 4 bases at J; junction bases unmatched: 7. As DNA, the CDR3 is TGTGCCAGTAAGATTTCGGACAGGGGTAATGAAAAACTGTTTTTT. This sequence encodes CASKISDRGNEKLFF.

The chain carries TRBV4-1 and TRBJ2-7, with 13 bases aligning to TRBD2. The trim removed 3 bases at V and 2 bases at J, leaving 1 base unmatched. The germline gives CDR1 MGHRA, CDR2 YSYEKL. The CDR3 extends over 15 amino acids. The CDR3: CASSHGTSGAYEQYF. The CDR3 bases are TGCGCCAGCAGCCACGGGACTAGCGGGGCCTACGAGCAGTACTTC.

Here the CDR3 DNA reads TGCGCCAGCAGCTTCGGGGGAAGTGGCGATAATTCACCCCTCCACTTT. This sequence encodes CASSFGGSGDNSPLHF. This chain uses TRBV5-1 with TRBJ1-6; weak D call: TRBD1 (5 bases). The V and J ends lost 2 bases and 5 bases respectively, with 14 bases between them. Germline CDR1 and CDR2: SGHRS and YFSETQ. CDR3 size: 16 residues.

This clone appeared a single time. V usage is TRBV6-5 and J usage is TRBJ1-1; TRBD1 is a possible D gene (6 bases). Germline V gene sequence: CDR1 MNHEY, CDR2 SVGAGI. V was clipped by 3 bases and J by 0 bases, with 11 bases between them. This CDR3 has 15 residues. This chain's CDR3 is CASSYLNRVNTEAFF. In nucleotides, the CDR3 is TGTGCCAGCAGTTATCTGAACAGGGTGAACACTGAAGCTTTCTTT.

This chain joins TRBV9 and TRBJ1-6; 7 nucleotides line up with TRBD1. The CDR3 contains 15 residues. V lost 2 bases to trimming and J lost 6 bases; unmatched junction nucleotides: 5. CDR1 SGDLS and CDR2 YYNGEE come from the germline V gene. The DNA for the CDR3 is TGTGCCAGCAGCGTGGGGGACAGCCGTAATTCACCCCTCCACTTT. Encoded protein: CASSVGDSRNSPLHF.

CDR3 region: CASSLGTANTGELFF. CDR3 coding DNA: TGTGCCAGCAGCTTAGGGACAGCGAACACCGGGGAGCTGTTTTTT. The J gene is TRBJ2-2, the V gene TRBV7-8, with D perhaps TRBD1 (6 bases). Per germline, CDR1 SGHVS and CDR2 FQNEAQ. The CDR3 covers 15 residues. V was clipped by 1 base and J by 0 bases, with 6 bases between them.

V gene TRBV9 combines with J gene TRBJ1-2; D unresolved. V dropped 4 bases and J dropped 8 bases, with 12 bases sitting between them. This CDR3 has 12 amino acids. Germline V lookup: CDR1 SGDLS, CDR2 YYNGEE. In DNA, the CDR3 is TGTGCCAGCAGCCCCCCGACTGGGGGCTACACCTTC. Residues: CASSPPTGGYTF. The full variable domain, its missing parts supplied by reference TRBV9 and TRBJ1-2, is DSGVTQTPKHLITATGQRVTLRCSPRSGDLSVYWYQQSLDQGLQFLIQYYNGEERAKGNILERFSAQQFPDLHSELNLSSLELGDSALYFCASSPPTGGYTFGSGTRLTVV.

V and J are TRBV7-8 and TRBJ1-5; no clear D. V was trimmed by 0 bases and J by 4 bases, leaving 4 bases between them. The V gene's germline CDR1 is SGHVS and CDR2 FQNEAQ. This CDR3 contains 13 residues. CDR3 sequence reads: CASSLAPNQPQHF. The CDR3 nucleotides read TGTGCCAGCAGCTTAGCCCCTAATCAGCCCCAGCATTTT.

This rearrangement joins TRBV5-1 to TRBJ2-3; tentative D call: TRBD1 (5 bases). CDR3 length: 13 residues. The V gene lost 5 bases and the J gene lost 5 bases, with 12 bases spanning the gap. The germline gives CDR1 SGHRS, CDR2 YFSETQ. The CDR3 DNA is TGCGCCAGCAGTTTCGGACAACAAGATACGCAGTATTTT. Encoded protein: CASSFGQQDTQYF. The whole variable domain, filled in from reference TRBV5-1 and TRBJ2-3, reads KAGVTQTPRYLIKTRGQQVTLSCSPISGHRSVSWYQQTPGQGLQFLFEYFSETQRNKGNFPGRFSGRQFSNSRSEMNVSTLELGDSALYLCASSFGQQDTQYFGPGTRLTVL.

The chain has TRBV25-1 and TRBJ1-1; the D gene is possibly TRBD1 (5 bases). V was shortened by 6 bases and J by 0 bases, with 14 bases between the two germline ends. The CDR3 totals 15 residues. The germline CDR1 and CDR2 sequences are MGHDK and SYGVNS. As DNA, the CDR3 is TGTGCCAGCAGCCACAGGCGGGGGATGAACACTGAAGCTTTCTTT. As protein: CASSHRRGMNTEAFF.

The chain links TRBV5-1 to TRBJ2-2; 9 positions agree with TRBD1. The CDR3 extends over 15 amino acids. The V segment lost 3 bases and the J segment 5 bases; nucleotides outside the gene matches: 5. Germline-derived CDR1 and CDR2 are SGHRS and YFSETQ. The CDR3 reads CASSSTGGRTGELFF. In DNA form, the CDR3 reads TGCGCCAGCAGCTCAACAGGGGGCAGGACCGGGGAGCTGTTTTTT.

The chain carries TRBV7-3 and TRBJ2-7; D might be TRBD1 (6 bases). Germline CDR1 and CDR2: SGHTA and FQGTGA. The length of the CDR3 is 13 residues. The V and J ends lost 4 bases and 5 bases respectively, with 12 bases between them. CDR3 bases: TGTGCCAGCAGCTCCGGCCCAGGGGACGAGCAGTACTTC. This codes for CASSSGPGDEQYF.

The chain combines TRBV18 with TRBJ1-5; possible D gene TRBD1, 5 bases. The V and J ends lost 3 bases and 6 bases respectively, with 12 bases between them. The germline gives CDR1 KGHSH, CDR2 LQKENI. The CDR3 is 14 residues long. The CDR3 spells CASSPAGFAQPQHF. Written as DNA, the CDR3 is TGTGCCAGCTCACCTGCAGGGTTTGCTCAGCCCCAGCATTTT.

The V and J genes are TRBV30 and TRBJ2-6; D might be TRBD1 (5 bases). CDR1 and CDR2 (germline): GTSNPN, SVGIG (reference sequence). The CDR3 consists of 15 residues. Trimming stripped 3 bases from V and 2 bases from J, with 11 bases between. The CDR3 DNA reads as TGTGCCTGGAGCAGGGCATCCCCTGGGGCCAACGTCCTGACTTTC. Translated: CAWSRASPGANVLTF. Complete variable domain (other parts from reference TRBV30 and TRBJ2-6): SQTIHQWPATLVQPVGSPLSLECTVEGTSNPNLYWYRQAAGRGLQLLFYSVGIGQISSEVPQNLSASRPQDRQFILSSKKLLLSDSGFYLCAWSRASPGANVLTFGAGSRLTVL.

The chain's CDR3 is CASSELADSEAFF. The CDR3 DNA reads TGTGCCAGCAGTGAATTGGCGGACAGTGAAGCTTTCTTT. The chain uses TRBV6-1 and TRBJ1-1; weak D call: TRBD1 (6 bases). Between the trimmed V and J ends, which lost 2 bases and 7 bases, there was a span of 11 bases. CDR1 is MNHNS, CDR2 SASEGT, per germline. The CDR3 loop spans 13 amino acids.

V gene TRBV10-3 combines with J gene TRBJ1-1, with TRBD1 matching 7 bases. This CDR3 contains 15 residues. Per the germline V gene, CDR1 is ENHRY and CDR2 is SYGVKD. Trimming removed 3 bases from V and 0 bases from J; junction bases left unmatched: 4. CDR3 DNA: TGTGCCATCAGTGACCAGACAGGGTTGAACACTGAAGCTTTCTTT. It is translated as CAISDQTGLNTEAFF.